Below, one TCR beta chain is given with its context. Its cognate antigen is unknown. This nonspecific control used anti-CD3/anti-CD28 bead stimulation of CD4+ T cells. Sorting of responding CD4+ T cells relied on upregulated CD40 ligand together with CD69. Donors had CD4+ T cell counts above 400 cells/uL and were CMV-seropositive. Germline-derived CDR1 and CDR2 are MNHNY and SVGAGI (reference sequence). The CDR3 runs to 13 residues. V gave up 10 bases and J gave up 4 bases, with 16 bases separating them. These data are taken from a study of persistence of HIV-infected CD4 T cells. Turning to the study itself: A couple of participants gave one leukapheresis sample; others gave up to about 180 mL blood repeatedly. Findings and caveats of the study: CMV- and Gag-responding cells had lower TCRbeta richness than CD3/CD28-responding cells. Within sorted populations, more oligoclonal TCRs accompanied more oligoclonal proviruses.

The libraries were made with immunoSEQ version 4 in survey mode. Profiling relied on immunoSEQ multiplex PCR, and the TCRdb table lists in-frame clones only, not all of them. The sample lists some 45,000 clones, about 88% seen once, with approximately 0.5% in the top ten. Sample: CD4+ T cells sorted from PBMCs after approximately 19-hour stimulation, taken from a patient who received antiretroviral therapy. The TCR originated in an adult woman with HIV who was CMV-seropositive. This sequence joins TRBV6-6 and TRBJ1-2; D is possibly TRBD1 (5 bases). The CDR3 DNA reads as TGTGCCATCTCCGGGCGGGGCAGCTATGGCTACACCTTC. Its translation is CAISGRGSYGYTF.